The sequence of this T cell receptor (beta chain) was determined in a study of cytomegalovirus exposure and HLA in healthy donors. Study details: Across around 400 genotyped donors, about 86% landed in the Caucasian-associated ancestry cluster.

Trimming cost V 4 bases and J 1 base, with 10 bases left between them. Germline CDR1 and CDR2: MGHRA and YSYEKL. This CDR3 has 14 residues. Whole-study results and caveats: Later examination showed HLA-associated TCR beta chains had greater clonal expansion than equally common others. It was assumed in the presence/absence analyses that sequencing depth was roughly uniform across donors.

This clone was picked up one time. Its target is unknown. Sampled while nominally healthy, donors likely had unrecorded immune exposures. PCR employed 60 Vbeta and 13 Jbeta primers. The repertoire was sequenced with immunoSEQ multiplex PCR; TCRdb's copy has only in-frame clones and lacks some. Among 29,000 or so clones listed, 62% were seen once. This rearrangement joins TRBV4-1 to TRBJ2-5; TRBD2 might be the D (5 bases). The material sequenced was PBMCs. The clonotype was recovered from a male donor in good health and CMV-seropositive. CDR3 coding DNA: TGCGCCAGCAGCCCCACGGGGTCCCAAGAGACCCAGTACTTC. Amino acids: CASSPTGSQETQYF.